This T cell receptor (beta chain) stems from a study of early T cells in non-severe SARS-CoV-2 infection. Individually, cDNA molecules had unique molecular identifiers attached to them. From the 5' RACE reads, TCRdb called clonotypes with MiXCR, one entry per CDR3 protein. The table includes roughly 54,000 distinct CDR3 sequences, about 5.6% detected once. This clonotype was seen repeatedly, ten times or more. Germline V gives CDR1 SGDLS, CDR2 YYNGEE. The CDR3 contains 15 residues. The V and J ends lost 3 bases and 4 bases respectively, with 17 bases between them. The chain recombines TRBV9 with TRBJ2-7; possible D gene TRBD1, 6 bases. The sequenced sample was whole blood. The clonotype was recovered from an adult who was a healthcare worker with PCR-confirmed SARS-CoV-2 infection or an uninfected control (not recorded which). The CDR3 sequence: CASSAQTGLGYEQYF. CDR3 nucleotides: TGTGCCAGCAGCGCCCAAACAGGGCTAGGGTACGAGCAGTACTTC. The complete variable domain, with remaining parts taken from reference TRBV9 and TRBJ2-7, reads DSGVTQTPKHLITATGQRVTLRCSPRSGDLSVYWYQQSLDQGLQFLIQYYNGEERAKGNILERFSAQQFPDLHSELNLSSLELGDSALYFCASSAQTGLGYEQYFGPGTRLTVT.